This T cell receptor beta chain was recovered during a study of shared clonotypes between healthy human individuals. CD45RO-negative, CCR7-positively selected cells formed the naive CD8 fraction, excluding terminally differentiated effector memory CD45RA+ cells. General study findings and limits: Sharing across four donors was highest in naive CD4 (roughly 5%) and lowest in memory CD8 (about 0.4%).

Sequencing was performed with immunoSEQ multiplex PCR; in TCRdb, only in-frame clones are kept and a portion is missing. Among about 590,000 clones listed, 95% were seen once. V lost 0 bases and J 0 bases, leaving 6 bases between the germline ends. Germline CDR1 SGDLS, CDR2 YYNGEE. This CDR3 contains 14 residues. Turning to this clone: Its antigen is unknown.

The receptor was derived from a woman under 40 in good health. The chain uses TRBV9 and TRBJ2-5; D gene unclear. The specimen sequenced was naive CD8+ T cells sorted from blood. In DNA, the CDR3 is TGTGCCAGCAGCGTAGCAGCAAACCAAGAGACCCAGTACTTC. This gives the protein CASSVAANQETQYF.